The next 21 T cell receptor beta chains were all read from a single sample in a study of T cells in Graves' hyperthyroidism and ophthalmopathy. Template material for amplifying TCR beta CDR3 regions consisted of RNA transcripts. First-round RT-PCR of the TCR CDR3 relied on the HTBI primer set. TCRdb re-called the multiplex PCR reads with MiXCR, one entry per CDR3 protein. The sample has hundreds of thousands of distinct CDR3 sequences, 45% seen once. Sequencing was performed on peripheral blood or thyroid tissue (not recorded which). The receptors derive from an adult man with Graves' disease, either hyperthyroidism or ophthalmopathy (not recorded which).

This clonotype was found many times. This chain connects TRBV7-2 to TRBJ2-6; weak D call: TRBD2 (5 bases). Germline-derived CDR1 and CDR2 are SGHTA and FQGNSA. The V end lost 3 bases, the J end lost 0 bases, and 18 bases lay between the germline ends. The CDR3 is made up of 19 amino acids. CDR3 residues: CASSFAWVQGLSGANVLTF. In nucleotides, the CDR3 is TGTGCCAGCAGCTTTGCCTGGGTACAAGGACTCTCTGGGGCCAACGTCCTGACTTTC.

Only a few counts were recorded for this clonotype. The chain links TRBV2 to TRBJ1-1, with 10 bases matching TRBD1. With V trimmed by 4 bases and J by 6 bases, 8 bases remained unmatched. The CDR3 consists of 15 residues. Germline values: CDR1 SNHLY, CDR2 FYNNEI. The CDR3 here is CASSGGQGMDAEAFF. In DNA form, the CDR3 reads TGTGCCAGCAGTGGGGGACAGGGGATGGACGCTGAAGCTTTCTTT.

This clonotype was picked up a small number of times. The rearrangement joins TRBV7-9 to TRBJ1-5; D might be TRBD1 (6 bases). Trimming removed 5 bases from V and 7 bases from J, with 18 bases in between. From germline, CDR1 is SEHNR and CDR2 FQNEAQ (reference sequence). The CDR3 is 15 residues long. CDR3 bases: TGTGCCAGCAGCCCCCAGGACAGACGGGAACAGCCCCAGCATTTT. Amino acids: CASSPQDRREQPQHF.

V and J are TRBV7-9 and TRBJ1-5; 10 bases are a match to TRBD1. The CDR3 loop spans 14 amino acids. CDR1 and CDR2 (germline): SEHNR, FQNEAQ (reference sequence). The trim removed 6 bases at V and 6 bases at J, leaving 5 bases unmatched. CDR3 DNA: TGTGCCAGCAGACGGGACAGGGGTGGTCAGCCCCAGCATTTT. Protein: CASRRDRGGQPQHF.

This clonotype was picked up many times. The chain recombines TRBV7-9 with TRBJ2-5; D assignment may be TRBD1 or TRBD2 (5 bases each). The CDR3 has 14 amino acids. The germline V and J ends were trimmed by 4 bases and 0 bases, with 9 bases remaining between them. CDR1 and CDR2 (germline): SEHNR, FQNEAQ (reference sequence). This CDR3 reads CASSSGAYQETQYF. CDR3 coding DNA: TGTGCCAGCAGCTCCGGGGCATACCAAGAGACCCAGTACTTC. The full variable domain, its missing parts supplied by reference TRBV7-9 and TRBJ2-5, is DTGVSQNPRHKITKRGQNVTFRCDPISEHNRLYWYRQTLGQGPEFLTYFQNEAQLEKSRLLSDRFSAERPKGSFSTLEIQRTEQGDSAMYLCASSSGAYQETQYFGPGTRLLVL.

This clonotype was recorded only once. The chain combines TRBV29-1 with TRBJ1-6; TRBD1 matches 9 bases. Trimming cost V 6 bases and J 6 bases; bases outside gene matches: 12. Germline CDR1 is SQVTM and CDR2 is ANQGSEA. The CDR3 is 16 amino acids. The CDR3 region has the DNA TGCAGCGTCGCAACCGGGACAGGGTTTTTTAATTCACCCCTCCACTTT. Protein product: CSVATGTGFFNSPLHF.

V and J are TRBV19 and TRBJ1-1, with D perhaps matching TRBD1 (5 bases). This CDR3 is 14 amino acids long. Deletions cut 3 bases from V and 1 base from J, with 9 bases between. Germline V CDR1 and CDR2: LNHDA, SQIVND (reference sequence). CDR3 residues: CASSMDGGNTEAFF. As DNA, the CDR3 is TGTGCCAGTAGTATGGACGGGGGGAACACTGAAGCTTTCTTT.

Concerning this clonotype itself: A much bigger clone sits one base away, suggesting this may be a read error. The rearrangement uses TRBV24-1 and TRBJ1-5; D gene uncertain. In germline, CDR1 is KGHDR, CDR2 SFDVKD. V was shortened by 7 bases and J by 3 bases, with 15 bases between the two germline ends. The CDR3 spans 15 residues. The CDR3 DNA follows: TGTGCCACCAGAGAAATGACCAGAAACAATCAGCCCCAGCATTTT. It encodes CATREMTRNNQPQHF.

This clonotype was counted many times. This chain uses TRBV15 with TRBJ1-2; no reliable D call. The germline CDR1 and CDR2 sequences are LNHNV and YYDKDF (reference sequence). There are 15 residues in the CDR3. Trimming removed 0 bases from V and 5 bases from J, with 13 bases in between. The CDR3 coding sequence is TGTGCCACCAGCAGAGAAGGTTGGCAGACATATGGCTACACCTTC. Translated, it gives CATSREGWQTYGYTF.

The table lists this clonotype with a few counts. The chain links TRBV12-3 or TRBV12-4 to TRBJ1-1; D call uncertain. Trimming took off 6 bases at V and 0 bases at J, with 14 bases between the two ends. The CDR3 is 15 amino acids. CDR3 residues: CASRETGRMNTEAFF. For the CDR3, the DNA is TGTGCCAGCAGAGAAACGGGTAGGATGAACACTGAAGCTTTCTTT.

This clonotype was detected many times. The chain is built from TRBV7-6 and TRBJ1-2, with unresolved D. The V gene lost 5 bases and the J gene lost 4 bases, with 17 bases spanning the gap. The CDR3 consists of 15 residues. In germline, CDR1 is SGHVS, CDR2 FNYEAQ. The CDR3 region is CASSPRVDGAYGYTF. CDR3 nucleotide sequence: TGTGCCAGCAGCCCCCGGGTCGACGGAGCCTATGGCTACACCTTC.

This clonotype has only a few counts. V gene TRBV6-6 combines with J gene TRBJ1-4; the D gene is possibly TRBD1 (6 bases). The V end was cut by 6 bases, the J end by 8 bases, with 22 bases between. This CDR3 is built from 16 residues. The V gene's germline CDR1 is MNHNY and CDR2 SVGAGI (reference sequence). The CDR3 sequence: CASRPLTGTRGEKLFF. CDR3 sequence (DNA): TGTGCCAGCAGACCTCTTACCGGGACAAGAGGCGAAAAACTGTTTTTT.

This clonotype has a count of ten or more. This chain connects TRBV10-2 to TRBJ2-7; weak D call: TRBD2 (7 bases). From germline, CDR1 is WSHSY and CDR2 SAAADI. With 6 bases removed from V and 6 bases from J, the gap between germline ends came to 15 bases. This CDR3 has 13 amino acids. Written as DNA, the CDR3 is TGCGCCAGCAGGGTGGGGGGGCGAAGCGAGCAGTACTTC. Its protein product is CASRVGGRSEQYF.

This clonotype was detected many times. Compared with germline, one end of the junction differs, possibly owing to a read error. The chain couples TRBV2 to TRBJ2-7, with TRBD2 matching over 7 bases. Germline loops: CDR1 SNHLY, CDR2 FYNNEI. This CDR3 has 11 amino acids. The CDR3 protein is CASSGTYEQYF. The CDR3 DNA sequence: TGCGCCAGCAGCGGGACCTACGAGCAGTACTTC. Looking up the rest from reference TRBV2 and TRBJ2-7 gives the full variable domain: EPEVTQTPSHQVTQMGQEVILRCVPISNHLYFYWYRQILGQKVEFLVSFYNNEISEKSEIFDDQFSVERPDGSNFTLKIRSTKLEDSAMYFCASSGTYEQYFGPGTRLTVT.

This clonotype was recorded a few times. The chain carries TRBV19 and TRBJ1-1; D uncertain. Germline V gene lookup returns CDR1 LNHDA and CDR2 SQIVND (reference sequence). Trimming took 1 base from V and 3 from J, leaving 12 bases between them. The CDR3 totals 15 residues. The DNA of the CDR3 is TGTGCCAGTAGTATAGGAAGAAATAGGGACACTGAAGCTTTCTTT. Its protein is CASSIGRNRDTEAFF.

This clonotype appeared a few times. The V call is TRBV24-1, the J call TRBJ1-2, with D possibly TRBD1 on 5 matching bases. Trimming stripped 4 bases from V and 5 bases from J, with 16 bases between. This CDR3 comprises 15 residues. Germline loops: CDR1 KGHDR, CDR2 SFDVKD. The CDR3 here is CATSDHPSRGYGYTF. CDR3 nucleotides: TGTGCCACCAGTGACCACCCCTCGCGGGGGTATGGCTACACCTTC.

The chain couples TRBV20-1 to TRBJ1-2, with a weak D call TRBD1 (5 bases). The V end was cut by 4 bases, the J end by 2 bases, with 17 bases between. This CDR3 contains 15 residues. The germline CDR1 and CDR2 sequences are DFQATT and SNEGSKA (reference sequence). The CDR3 region is CSAIPAGGLNYGYTF. In DNA, the CDR3 is TGCAGTGCTATTCCCGCTGGGGGTTTGAACTATGGCTACACCTTC.

At least ten counts were recorded for this clonotype. The chain has TRBV2 and TRBJ1-1; TRBD1 might be the D (5 bases). Germline values: CDR1 SNHLY, CDR2 FYNNEI. This CDR3 has 13 residues. The V end was cut by 7 bases, the J end by 1 base, with 10 bases between. In DNA form, the CDR3 reads TGTGCCAGCATTGGGACGGGGAACACTGAAGCTTTCTTT. Translating gives CASIGTGNTEAFF.

V usage is TRBV5-1 and J usage is TRBJ2-1; D call uncertain. This CDR3 has 15 amino acids. Deletions cut 4 bases from V and 5 bases from J, with 16 bases between. The germline gives CDR1 SGHRS, CDR2 YFSETQ. Here the CDR3 reads CASSLYTDADNEQFF. DNA of the CDR3: TGCGCCAGCAGCCTATACACCGACGCCGACAATGAGCAGTTCTTC.

The rearrangement uses TRBV20-1 and TRBJ2-7; 11 nucleotides agree with TRBD2. The CDR3 contains 14 residues. The trim removed 6 bases at V and 2 bases at J, leaving 6 bases unmatched. Germline CDR1 DFQATT, CDR2 SNEGSKA (reference sequence). CDR3 sequence reads: CSAVAGGPPYEQYF. CDR3 nucleotide sequence: TGCAGTGCAGTAGCGGGGGGGCCACCCTACGAGCAGTACTTC.

This clonotype was detected only a few times. The V call is TRBV12-3 or TRBV12-4, the J call TRBJ1-1; D unclear. Trimming cost V 6 bases and J 7 bases, with 12 bases left between them. The CDR3 loop spans 12 amino acids. In nucleotides, the CDR3 is TGTGCCAGCAGCCTCAGTGTACATGAAGCTTTCTTT. Protein: CASSLSVHEAFF.